This T cell receptor beta chain was identified in a study of blood T cell repertoires in COVID-19 (dated by TCRdb to the early 2020s). Regarding the research as a whole: Samples covering the acute and convalescent phases of COVID-19 were provided by collaborators in the United States, Italy and Spain. The repertoires were made available in a free public database intended to serve as a resource for research on the immune response to SARS-CoV-2. The material from the prospective study consisted of cDNA or gDNA derived from T cells, B-cell-depleted T cells, or PBMCs. Samples were obtained from the ongoing ImmuneRACE study (first 160 participants) and from 1,254 subjects provided by 6 global collaborators. Where HLA class I and class II types were available, the types were taken from metadata supplied by the sample provider, not from assay-based typing. Nearly every sample came with metadata listing a de-identified subject ID, COVID-19 status, age in years and sex. Deeply sampled blood TCRbeta repertoires from subjects exposed to, actively infected with, or recovered from COVID-19 were included in the dataset.

TCRbeta CDR3 regions were amplified from genomic DNA by means of the immunoSEQ Assay, a bias-controlled multiplex PCR. The paper's data handling went like this. Within the assay, amplification of reference gene primers was used to estimate how many nucleated cells each sample contained. Sequence reads were collapsed and filtered to measure the absolute abundance of every unique TCRbeta CDR3 rearrangement. For each sample, productive Simpson clonality was calculated by taking the square root of Simpson's diversity index across productive rearrangements. Not all clones reach the TCRdb copy of this immuneACCESS table, which keeps in-frame sequences only. Checked studies attribute under half of the gap to unresolved V genes and leave the rest unexplained. The V and J calls and clone size come from that table; D and trimming were worked out from the DNA. Recorded for this sample are 200,000 to 300,000 clones; roughly 80% of them occurred a single time. Around 7.5% of the sample belongs to the ten largest clones.

In Seattle, one collaborating source enrolled patients while the infection was active and tracked those patients longitudinally over the course of disease. The collaborating institutions used their own protocols to collect whole blood in K2EDTA tubes. Collaborator samples were shipped for TCRbeta analysis as frozen whole blood, isolated PBMCs, or DNA extracted from either sample type. In the case of this clone: What this receptor recognizes is not known. No qualities accompany the bases; no much larger clone lies one base away.

What the research found in general, with its limitations: The quantity of clinical and demographic metadata differed by source and by participant and was supplied without curation.

Specimen: peripheral blood. The receptor was isolated from a woman of 80 years or more with COVID-19, enrolled during active disease.

CDR3 sequence: CASSQRPLSSGYTF. The bases read TGTGCCAGCAGCCAACGCCCCCTGAGTAGCGGCTACACCTTC. The chain uses TRBV7-3 and TRBJ1-2, with no D gene named confidently. CDR1 and CDR2 are drawn from the germline V gene: SGHTA, FQGTGA. V is pared back by 5 bases and J by 8 bases, with 18 bases lying between the germline termini. The CDR3 has 14 amino acids, counting the end cysteine and phenylalanine. Only CDR3 DNA remains: 42 bases, in frame from the first base.